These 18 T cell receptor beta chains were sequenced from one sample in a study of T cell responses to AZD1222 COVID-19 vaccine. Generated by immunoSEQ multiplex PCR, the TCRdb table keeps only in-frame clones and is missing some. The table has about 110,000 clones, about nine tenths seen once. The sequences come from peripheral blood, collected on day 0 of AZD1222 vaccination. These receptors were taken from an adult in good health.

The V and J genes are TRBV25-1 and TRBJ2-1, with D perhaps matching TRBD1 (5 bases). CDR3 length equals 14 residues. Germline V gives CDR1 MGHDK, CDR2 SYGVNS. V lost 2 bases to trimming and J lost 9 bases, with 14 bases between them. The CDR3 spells CASSEAGWTGEQFF. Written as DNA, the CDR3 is TGTGCCAGCAGTGAAGCAGGGTGGACGGGTGAGCAGTTCTTC.

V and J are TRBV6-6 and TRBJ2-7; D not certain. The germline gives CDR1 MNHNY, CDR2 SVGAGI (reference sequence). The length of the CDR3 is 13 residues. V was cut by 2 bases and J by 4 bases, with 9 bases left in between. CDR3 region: CASSYSLRYEQYF. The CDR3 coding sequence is TGTGCCAGCAGTTACAGCCTTAGGTACGAGCAGTACTTC.

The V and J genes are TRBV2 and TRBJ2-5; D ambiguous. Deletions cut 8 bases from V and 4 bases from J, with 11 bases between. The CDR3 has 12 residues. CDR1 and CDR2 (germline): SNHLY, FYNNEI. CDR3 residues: CASHSSSETQYF. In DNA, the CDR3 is TGTGCCAGCCACTCGTCGTCAGAGACCCAGTACTTC.

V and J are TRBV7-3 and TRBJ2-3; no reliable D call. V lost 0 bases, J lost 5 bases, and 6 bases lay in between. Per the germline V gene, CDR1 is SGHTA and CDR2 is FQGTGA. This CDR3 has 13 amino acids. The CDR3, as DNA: TGTGCCAGCAGCTTAACAGAGGAAGATACGCAGTATTTT. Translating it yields CASSLTEEDTQYF.

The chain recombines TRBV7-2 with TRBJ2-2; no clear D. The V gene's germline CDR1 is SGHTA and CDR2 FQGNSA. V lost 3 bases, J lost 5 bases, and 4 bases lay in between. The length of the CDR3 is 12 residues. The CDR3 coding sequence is TGTGCCAGCAGCTTCTTTACCGGGGAGCTGTTTTTT. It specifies CASSFFTGELFF.

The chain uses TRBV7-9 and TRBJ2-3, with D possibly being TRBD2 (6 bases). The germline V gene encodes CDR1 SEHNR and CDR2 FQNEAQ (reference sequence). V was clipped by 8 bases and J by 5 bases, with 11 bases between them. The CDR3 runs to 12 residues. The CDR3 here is CASWRGKDTQYF. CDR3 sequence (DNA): TGTGCCAGCTGGAGGGGAAAAGATACGCAGTATTTT.

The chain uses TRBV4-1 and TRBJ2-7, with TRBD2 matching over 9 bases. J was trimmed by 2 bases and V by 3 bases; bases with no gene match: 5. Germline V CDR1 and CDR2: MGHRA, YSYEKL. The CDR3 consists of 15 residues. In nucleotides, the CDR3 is TGCGCCAGCAGCCATCGACTAGCGGAAACCTACGAGCAGTACTTC. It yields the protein CASSHRLAETYEQYF.

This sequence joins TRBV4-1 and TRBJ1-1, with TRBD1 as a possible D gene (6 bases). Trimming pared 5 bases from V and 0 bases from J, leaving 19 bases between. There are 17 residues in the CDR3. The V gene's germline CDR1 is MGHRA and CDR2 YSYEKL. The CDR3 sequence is CASSVRQATSMNTEAFF. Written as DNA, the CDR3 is TGCGCCAGCAGCGTACGACAGGCCACCAGTATGAACACTGAAGCTTTCTTT.

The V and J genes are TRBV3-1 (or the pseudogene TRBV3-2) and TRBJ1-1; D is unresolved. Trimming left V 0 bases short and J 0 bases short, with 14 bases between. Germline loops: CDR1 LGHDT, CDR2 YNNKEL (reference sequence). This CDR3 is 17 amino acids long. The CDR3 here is CASSQDSTAALNTEAFF. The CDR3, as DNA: TGTGCCAGCAGCCAAGATTCCACTGCGGCGCTGAACACTGAAGCTTTCTTT.

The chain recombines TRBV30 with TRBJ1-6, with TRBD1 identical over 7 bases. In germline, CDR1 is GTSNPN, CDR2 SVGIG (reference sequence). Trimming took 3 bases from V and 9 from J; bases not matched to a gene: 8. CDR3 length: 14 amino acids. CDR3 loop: CAWREQGNPSPLHF. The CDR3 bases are TGTGCCTGGAGGGAACAGGGGAACCCTTCACCCCTCCACTTT.

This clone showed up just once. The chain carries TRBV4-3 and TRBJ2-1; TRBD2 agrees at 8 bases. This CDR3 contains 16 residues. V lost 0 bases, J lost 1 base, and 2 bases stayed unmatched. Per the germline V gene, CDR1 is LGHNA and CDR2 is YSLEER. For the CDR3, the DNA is TGCGCCAGCAGCCAAGAGTCGGGGGGGTCCTACAATGAGCAGTTCTTC. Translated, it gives CASSQESGGSYNEQFF.

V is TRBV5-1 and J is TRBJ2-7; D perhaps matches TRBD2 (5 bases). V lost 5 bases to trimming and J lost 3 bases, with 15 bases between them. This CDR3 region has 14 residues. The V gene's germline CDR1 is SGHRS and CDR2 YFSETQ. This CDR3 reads CASRLGGSGYEQYF. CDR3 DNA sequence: TGCGCCAGCAGGCTCGGCGGAAGCGGCTACGAGCAGTACTTC.

CDR3 amino acids: CASTPGGSYYGYTF. In nucleotides, the CDR3 is TGTGCCAGCACCCCGGGGGGATCCTACTATGGCTACACCTTC. The chain carries TRBV6-5 and TRBJ1-2, with a weak D call TRBD1 (5 bases). This CDR3 is built from 14 residues. Germline values: CDR1 MNHEY, CDR2 SVGAGI. V dropped 7 bases and J dropped 3 bases, with 15 bases sitting between them.

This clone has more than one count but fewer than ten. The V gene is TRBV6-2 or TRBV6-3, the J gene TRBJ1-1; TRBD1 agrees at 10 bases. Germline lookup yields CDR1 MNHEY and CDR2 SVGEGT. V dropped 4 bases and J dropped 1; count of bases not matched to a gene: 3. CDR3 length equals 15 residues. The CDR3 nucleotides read TGTGCCAGCAGTTTCTGGACAGGGGGGAACACTGAAGCTTTCTTT. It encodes CASSFWTGGNTEAFF.

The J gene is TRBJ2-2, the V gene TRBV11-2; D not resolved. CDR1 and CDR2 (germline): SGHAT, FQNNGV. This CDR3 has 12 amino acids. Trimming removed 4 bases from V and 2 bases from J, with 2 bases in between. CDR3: CASSYNTGELFF. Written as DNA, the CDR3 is TGTGCCAGCAGCTATAACACCGGGGAGCTGTTTTTT.

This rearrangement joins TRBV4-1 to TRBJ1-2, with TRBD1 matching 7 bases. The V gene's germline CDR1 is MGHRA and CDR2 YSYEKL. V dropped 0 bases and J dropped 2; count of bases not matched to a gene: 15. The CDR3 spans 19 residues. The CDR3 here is CASSQEGYPMTGRNYGYTF. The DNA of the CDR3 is TGCGCCAGCAGCCAAGAAGGATATCCCATGACAGGGCGGAACTATGGCTACACCTTC.

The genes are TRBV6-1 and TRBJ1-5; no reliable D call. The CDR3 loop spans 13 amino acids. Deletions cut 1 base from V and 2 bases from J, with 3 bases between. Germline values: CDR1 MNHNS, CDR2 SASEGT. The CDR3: CASSEDGNQPQHF. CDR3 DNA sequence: TGTGCCAGCAGTGAAGATGGCAATCAGCCCCAGCATTTT.

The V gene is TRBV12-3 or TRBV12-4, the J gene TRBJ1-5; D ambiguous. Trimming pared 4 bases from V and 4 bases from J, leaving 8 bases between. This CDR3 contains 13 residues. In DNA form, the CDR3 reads TGTGCCAGCAGTTGGATGGGAAATCAGCCCCAGCATTTT. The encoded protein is CASSWMGNQPQHF.